This T cell receptor (beta chain) originates from a study of blood T cell repertoires in COVID-19. In the study overall: Samples of COVID-19 (acute and convalescent) were obtained from the United States, Italy and Spain.

Clones were read by immunoSEQ multiplex PCR, and TCRdb kept only the in-frame ones, dropping some. The data hold 35,000 to 40,000 clones, with roughly 84% observed a single time. The Seattle patients, enrolled during active infection, were followed longitudinally. This clone was picked up one time. The germline gives CDR1 LGHDT, CDR2 YNNKEL (reference sequence). CDR3 size: 15 residues. V lost 4 bases to trimming and J lost 3 bases, with 16 bases between them. The sequence came from a man aged 55 to 70 with COVID-19, enrolled during active disease. Material: peripheral blood. V usage is TRBV3-1 (or the pseudogene TRBV3-2) and J usage is TRBJ2-7; perhaps TRBD1 as D (5 bases). The DNA for the CDR3 is TGTGCCAGCAGCCCCATGGGGCAGGGCAACTACGAGCAGTACTTC. Its protein product is CASSPMGQGNYEQYF.